This T cell receptor (beta chain) was identified in a study of blood T cell repertoires in COVID-19. Overall study context: Acute and convalescent COVID-19 specimens originated in the United States, Italy and Spain. T cells, B-cell-depleted T cells, or PBMCs supplied cDNA or gDNA.

In the study's own analysis: Estimated nucleated cell counts came from reference gene primer amplification. Assay: immunoSEQ multiplex PCR; the TCRdb copy retains only in-frame clones and omits some. V and J calls and clone size are copied from that table; D and trimming were computed from the DNA. The table records hundreds of thousands of clones, around 89% of them present only once. This CDR3 has 15 residues. Germline CDR1 and CDR2: MNHEY and SVGEGT. Trimming left V 2 bases short and J 0 bases short, with 10 bases between. Material for sequencing was peripheral blood. This sequence was found in a woman in her 50s with active or convalescent COVID-19. The chain has TRBV6-2 or TRBV6-3 and TRBJ1-1; D possibly corresponds to TRBD1 (5 bases). The CDR3 here is CASSYRGLMNTEAFF. CDR3 DNA: TGTGCCAGCAGTTACCGGGGACTTATGAACACTGAAGCTTTCTTT.